One and the same sample provided the 32 T cell receptor beta chains below, sequenced in a study of vaccination and CD4 T cells after COVID-19. Researchers used the Oncomine TCR Beta short-read assay to sequence DNA from cultured CD4+ T cells. TCRdb re-analysed the PCR reads in MiXCR, keeping a single row per CDR3 protein. The sample consists of more than 15,000 distinct CDR3 sequences, 67% of them appearing once. These TCRs are of unknown antigen specificity. The treatment is: approximately 10-day PBMC culture with coronavirus spike peptide pools or control peptides (ViraFEST assay). The material sequenced was CD4+ T cells from blood, cultured in vitro. These receptors were collected from a human donor who had recovered from COVID-19.

CDR3 loop: CASSSPGVNEQFF. The CDR3 bases are TGTGCCAGCAGCTCCCCGGGAGTTAATGAGCAGTTCTTC. The J gene is TRBJ2-1, the V gene TRBV7-2; weak D call: TRBD2 (6 bases). This CDR3 is 13 amino acids long. Per germline, CDR1 SGHTA and CDR2 FQGNSA. Trimming removed 4 bases at V and 7 bases at J, with 11 bases between.

In this sample, this clonotype turned up a few times. The chain has TRBV7-9 and TRBJ2-7; a weak D match, TRBD2 (5 bases). CDR3 length: 14 residues. Trimming pared 6 bases from V and 5 bases from J, leaving 17 bases between. Germline loops: CDR1 SEHNR, CDR2 FQNEAQ (reference sequence). The CDR3: CASSSDFPADEQYF. CDR3 in DNA: TGTGCCAGCAGTTCGGACTTCCCCGCCGACGAGCAGTACTTC.

The chain combines TRBV7-2 with TRBJ2-7, with 9 positions matching TRBD2. V lost 1 base and J lost 0; bases outside the gene matches: 7. Germline CDR1 reads SGHTA; CDR2 reads FQGNSA. The CDR3 is 17 amino acids. The CDR3 DNA is TGTGCCAGCAGCTTAGGTTTTAGCGGGAGCCCCTCCTACGAGCAGTACTTC. Translating gives CASSLGFSGSPSYEQYF.

This clonotype has more than one count but fewer than ten. The V call is TRBV7-2, the J call TRBJ2-4; D ambiguous. Germline CDR1 reads SGHTA; CDR2 reads FQGNSA. The germline V and J ends were trimmed by 5 bases and 3 bases, with 11 bases remaining between them. There are 14 residues in the CDR3. The CDR3 region is CASSPLLDKNIQYF. The CDR3 nucleotides read TGTGCCAGCAGCCCCCTTCTAGACAAAAACATTCAGTACTTC.

The chain recombines TRBV27 with TRBJ2-5; a possible D gene is TRBD2 (5 bases). The CDR3 consists of 16 residues. Trimming removed 0 bases from V and 3 bases from J, with 14 bases in between. CDR1 is MNHEY, CDR2 SMNVEV, per germline (reference sequence). CDR3 sequence: CASSLSEAYREETQYF. For the CDR3, the DNA is TGTGCCAGCAGTTTATCGGAGGCCTACCGGGAAGAGACCCAGTACTTC.

The chain carries TRBV20-1 and TRBJ2-5; D gene uncertain. The CDR3 extends over 12 amino acids. The germline gives CDR1 DFQATT, CDR2 SNEGSKA (reference sequence). Trimming shortened V by 3 bases and J by 4 bases, and 9 bases separated the two germline ends. The CDR3 spells CSASVSPETQYF. The CDR3 DNA is TGCAGTGCTAGCGTCAGCCCAGAGACCCAGTACTTC.

The CDR3 protein is CASQQGAGNTIYF. Here the CDR3 DNA reads TGTGCCAGTCAACAGGGGGCTGGAAACACCATATATTTT. The V gene is TRBV19, the J gene TRBJ1-3; 8 bases map to TRBD1. In germline, CDR1 is LNHDA, CDR2 SQIVND (reference sequence). Trimming at V came to 8 bases and at J to 2 bases, leaving 2 bases not matched to a gene. This CDR3 is 13 amino acids long.

The chain couples TRBV27 to TRBJ1-6; the D gene is possibly TRBD1 (5 bases). The germline V gene encodes CDR1 MNHEY and CDR2 SMNVEV (reference sequence). The CDR3 totals 19 residues. V lost 5 bases and J 0 bases, leaving 20 bases between the germline ends. CDR3 region: CASSRVTLTGDSYNSPLHF. The CDR3 bases are TGTGCCAGCAGTCGGGTAACCCTAACAGGAGACTCCTATAATTCACCCCTCCACTTT.

The table lists this clonotype with a few counts. J is TRBJ2-5 and V is TRBV15, with TRBD2 matching 9 bases. CDR3 size: 17 residues. With V trimmed by 0 bases and J by 2 bases, 7 bases remained unmatched. CDR1 LNHNV and CDR2 YYDKDF come from the germline V gene (reference sequence). CDR3 amino acids: CATSRDLASGMQETQYF. The CDR3 nucleotides are TGTGCCACCAGCAGAGATCTCGCTAGCGGGATGCAAGAGACCCAGTACTTC.

For the CDR3, the DNA is TGTGCCAGCAGCTTATATCGGGCAGAAGGCAATCAGCCCCAGCATTTT. This sequence encodes CASSLYRAEGNQPQHF. This chain links TRBV7-9 with TRBJ1-5; D gene unclear. V lost 2 bases and J 2 bases, leaving 13 bases between the germline ends. The CDR3 is 16 amino acids. CDR1 SEHNR and CDR2 FQNEAQ come from the germline V gene (reference sequence).

This chain links TRBV20-1 with TRBJ2-3, with D possibly being TRBD1 (5 bases). The ends were cut back, 6 bases at V and 2 bases at J, with 12 bases in the middle. Germline V gene lookup returns CDR1 DFQATT and CDR2 SNEGSKA (reference sequence). The CDR3 spans 13 residues. The chain's CDR3 is CSALGLDTDTQYF. Written as DNA, the CDR3 is TGCAGTGCCCTGGGGCTTGACACAGATACGCAGTATTTT.

The J gene is TRBJ2-1, the V gene TRBV20-1, with D uncertain. The germline gives CDR1 DFQATT, CDR2 SNEGSKA (reference sequence). The germline V and J ends were trimmed by 2 bases and 7 bases, with 6 bases remaining between them. This CDR3 has 11 amino acids. The chain's CDR3 is CSARRLNEQFF. CDR3 nucleotides: TGCAGTGCTAGAAGATTGAATGAGCAGTTCTTC.

The table lists this clonotype with a count of one. The chain's CDR3 is CASTLFVGNQPQHF. The CDR3 nucleotides read TGTGCCAGCACCCTTTTTGTGGGCAATCAGCCCCAGCATTTT. V gene TRBV6-2 or TRBV6-3 combines with J gene TRBJ1-5; D remains ambiguous. Germline-derived CDR1 and CDR2 are MNHEY and SVGEGT. V was trimmed by 7 bases and J by 2 bases, leaving 12 bases between them. This CDR3 has 14 amino acids.

The chain carries TRBV6-1 and TRBJ1-2, with 11 positions matching TRBD1. Looked up from germline, CDR1 is MNHNS and CDR2 is SASEGT. The length of the CDR3 is 13 residues. V shed 9 bases and J 3 bases; nucleotides not matched to a gene: 3. CDR3 DNA: TGTGCCAGTAGGACAGGGGGCCACTATGGCTACACCTTC. Residues: CASRTGGHYGYTF.

The chain uses TRBV11-2 and TRBJ2-3, with 10 bases matching TRBD2. CDR1 and CDR2 (germline): SGHAT, FQNNGV. The ends lost 5 bases at V and 6 bases at J; junction bases unmatched: 11. This CDR3 is 16 amino acids long. The CDR3 nucleotides read TGTGCCAGCAGCCCAACCCTCGAGCGGGGGGGGGATACGCAGTATTTT. This translates into CASSPTLERGGDTQYF.

The chain recombines TRBV20-1 with TRBJ2-7; D gene uncertain. Germline V lookup: CDR1 DFQATT, CDR2 SNEGSKA (reference sequence). Trimming removed 5 bases at V and 3 bases at J, with 17 bases between. The CDR3 loop spans 14 amino acids. CDR3 protein: CSARPPNGGYEQYF. The CDR3 region has the DNA TGCAGTGCTCGTCCACCCAACGGCGGCTACGAGCAGTACTTC.

The chain links TRBV27 to TRBJ1-3; D is unclear. Germline CDR1 reads MNHEY; CDR2 reads SMNVEV (reference sequence). Deletions cut 6 bases from V and 0 bases from J, with 12 bases between. This CDR3 is built from 15 residues. CDR3 in DNA: TGTGCCAGCAGATCCTGGGCGAGCTCTGGAAACACCATATATTTT. Amino acids: CASRSWASSGNTIYF.

The rearrangement uses TRBV27 and TRBJ1-6; weak D call: TRBD1 (5 bases). The V gene's germline CDR1 is MNHEY and CDR2 SMNVEV (reference sequence). The CDR3 contains 17 residues. V lost 0 bases and J lost 0, with 9 bases in between. DNA for the CDR3: TGTGCCAGCAGTTTATCACCAGGGAGCTCCTATAATTCACCCCTCCACTTT. This translates into CASSLSPGSSYNSPLHF.

In its sample, this clonotype was seen a few times. The V and J genes are TRBV6-5 and TRBJ1-2; D remains unclear. The CDR3 has 14 amino acids. Per germline, CDR1 MNHEY and CDR2 SVGAGI. V lost 2 bases to trimming and J lost 1 base, with 8 bases between them. The DNA for the CDR3 is TGTGCCAGCAGTTACGCCCAAATTAACTATGGCTACACCTTC. Translation: CASSYAQINYGYTF.

This chain joins TRBV7-3 and TRBJ2-2; a possible D gene is TRBD1 (6 bases). The germline gives CDR1 SGHTA, CDR2 FQGTGA. V gave up 5 bases and J gave up 1 base, with 14 bases separating them. The CDR3 extends over 16 amino acids. As DNA, the CDR3 is TGTGCCAGCAGCCCCTACCAGACAGGGAACACCGGGGAGCTGTTTTTT. This codes for CASSPYQTGNTGELFF.

This clonotype was recorded a few times. The V call is TRBV6-1, the J call TRBJ1-3; tentatively, D is TRBD1 (6 bases). CDR3 size: 17 residues. Deletions cut 5 bases from V and 2 bases from J, with 19 bases between. Germline values: CDR1 MNHNS, CDR2 SASEGT. The CDR3 protein is CASSPRPVTGPGNTIYF. CDR3 nucleotides: TGTGCCAGCAGTCCACGCCCCGTGACAGGTCCTGGAAACACCATATATTTT.

This chain connects TRBV6-2 or TRBV6-3 to TRBJ1-1; a possible D gene is TRBD1 (6 bases). Trimming cost V 6 bases and J 1 base, with 15 bases left between them. This CDR3 has 15 residues. Germline V CDR1 and CDR2: MNHEY, SVGEGT. The CDR3 DNA sequence: TGTGCCAGCAGAAGCTCGGGACAAACGAACACTGAAGCTTTCTTT. As protein: CASRSSGQTNTEAFF.

This clonotype was recorded a few times. The rearrangement links TRBV7-2 to TRBJ2-5; D is uncertain. The V and J ends lost 3 bases and 0 bases respectively, with 5 bases between them. The CDR3 is 13 amino acids. Germline lookup yields CDR1 SGHTA and CDR2 FQGNSA. For the CDR3, the DNA is TGTGCCAGCAGCTTGTGGTACCAAGAGACCCAGTACTTC. Its translation: CASSLWYQETQYF.

This clonotype has a handful of counts. This chain links TRBV20-1 with TRBJ1-5; D is possibly TRBD1 (6 bases). The CDR3 runs 15 residues. Germline V gene sequence: CDR1 DFQATT, CDR2 SNEGSKA (reference sequence). The ends were cut back, 6 bases at V and 1 base at J, with 16 bases in the middle. CDR3 nucleotides: TGCAGTGCACCCCCCGGGACAAACAGCAATCAGCCCCAGCATTTT. This translates into CSAPPGTNSNQPQHF.

The chain employs TRBV18 and TRBJ1-5; tentatively, D is TRBD1 (6 bases). This CDR3 has 14 amino acids. Trimming stripped 3 bases from V and 15 bases from J, with 21 bases between. Per germline, CDR1 KGHSH and CDR2 LQKENI. The CDR3 reads CASSPAGEGGSLHF. The DNA of the CDR3 is TGTGCCAGCTCACCGGCGGGGGAGGGGGGCTCGCTGCATTTT.

The J gene is TRBJ1-1, the V gene TRBV19; 8 nucleotides align to TRBD1. After removal of 2 bases from V and 1 base from J, the junction contained 6 bases not matched to a gene. The CDR3 sequence is 16 residues long. Germline CDR1 is LNHDA and CDR2 is SQIVND (reference sequence). The CDR3 bases are TGTGCCAGTAGTATAACAGGGGGTAGAAGGAACACTGAAGCTTTCTTT. Translating it yields CASSITGGRRNTEAFF.

The CDR3 DNA sequence: TGTGCCAGCAGTCCACCGGGACCCCGCAATCAGCCCCAGCATTTT. This encodes CASSPPGPRNQPQHF. J is TRBJ1-5 and V is TRBV28, with D tentatively TRBD1 (5 bases). This CDR3 is 15 amino acids long. Trimming stripped 5 bases from V and 2 bases from J, with 13 bases between. From germline, CDR1 is MDHEN and CDR2 SYDVKM.

The chain couples TRBV6-1 to TRBJ1-5, with D unclear. The CDR3 loop spans 13 amino acids. Trimming left V 6 bases short and J 8 bases short, with 14 bases between. Germline V lookup: CDR1 MNHNS, CDR2 SASEGT. CDR3 sequence reads: CASRANSREPQHF. DNA of the CDR3: TGTGCCAGCAGGGCCAACTCTCGGGAGCCCCAGCATTTT.

The chain carries TRBV6-1 and TRBJ1-6; D is possibly TRBD1 (5 bases). Trimming took off 5 bases at V and 7 bases at J, with 18 bases between the two ends. CDR3 length equals 16 residues. Germline assignment: CDR1 MNHNS and CDR2 SASEGT. The CDR3 loop is CASSIAGGRGNSPLHF. The CDR3 coding sequence is TGTGCCAGCAGTATCGCGGGCGGGCGGGGGAATTCACCCCTCCACTTT.

V and J are TRBV11-2 and TRBJ2-3; a weak D match, TRBD2 (6 bases). V lost 4 bases, J lost 1 base, and 15 bases lay in between. Germline V CDR1 and CDR2: SGHAT, FQNNGV. CDR3 length: 16 amino acids. The DNA of the CDR3 is TGTGCCAGCAGCTCAGTGGGGGGTACGGGCACAGATACGCAGTATTTT. Amino acids: CASSSVGGTGTDTQYF.

This clonotype has only a few counts. The chain combines TRBV5-1 with TRBJ1-5; D remains ambiguous. The V gene lost 0 bases and the J gene lost 5 bases, with 9 bases spanning the gap. CDR1 is SGHRS and CDR2 is YFSETQ in the germline V gene. CDR3 length equals 14 residues. CDR3 bases: TGCGCCAGCAGCTTGGGGAACTCCGATCAGCCCCAGCATTTT. Protein sequence: CASSLGNSDQPQHF.

This clonotype was observed a handful of times. The J gene is TRBJ1-2, the V gene TRBV7-2; D is possibly TRBD1 (5 bases). Per germline, CDR1 SGHTA and CDR2 FQGNSA. The V gene lost 8 bases and the J gene lost 2 bases, with 15 bases spanning the gap. This CDR3 spans 14 amino acids. The CDR3 is CASASQRGNYGYTF. CDR3 sequence (DNA): TGTGCCAGCGCTTCCCAGCGGGGGAACTATGGCTACACCTTC.